This T cell receptor beta chain was sequenced in a study of memory B cells and T cells in multiple sclerosis. After stimulus-free culture, autoproliferating CFSE-dim and non-proliferating CFSE-high T cells were sequenced separately. Cultures began with about 50 million CFSE-labeled PBMCs, unstimulated for more than 6 days, with replicate wells pooled. CFSE at about 0.5 uM labeled the PBMCs, which were then cultured unstimulated. Study outcomes and limitations: Clone-set sizes differed between compartments, so shared clonotype counts needed normalization.

The V end lost 1 base, the J end lost 2 bases, and 11 bases lay between the germline ends. In germline, CDR1 is LNHDA, CDR2 SQIVND (reference sequence). There are 15 residues in the CDR3. With respect to this clone: Its antigen is as yet unknown.

Method: immunoSEQ multiplex PCR; TCRdb's copy keeps in-frame clones and lacks some. The sample holds roughly 12,000 clones, roughly four fifths seen once. The TCR comes from a human donor with multiple sclerosis. Sequencing was done on a sample of PBMCs from blood kept in culture. The chain is built from TRBV19 and TRBJ1-2; no clear D gene. CDR3 residues: CASSIVFPENYGYTF. CDR3 DNA: TGTGCCAGTAGTATAGTTTTCCCCGAGAACTATGGCTACACCTTC.